The 18 T cell receptor beta chains presented below share a single source sample, sequenced in a study of T cell repertoires in ileal Crohn's disease (dated by TCRdb to the late 2010s). The library was obtained by the immunoSEQ multiplex PCR assay. TCRdb mirrors the immuneACCESS table, restricted to in-frame sequences. Some clones are absent from its copies; in checked studies, under half trace to an unresolved V gene, and the reason for the others is unknown. This sample lists roughly 2,500 clones; 70% to 80% were detected once. The ten largest clones take up 16% of the sample. The sequencing input was ileal tissue. The receptors derive from an adult with Crohn's disease.

The chain recombines TRBV2 with TRBJ1-5; D ambiguous. Between the trimmed V and J ends, which lost 4 bases and 0 bases, there was a span of 10 bases. Germline values: CDR1 SNHLY, CDR2 FYNNEI. This CDR3 has 15 amino acids. CDR3 in DNA: TGTGCCAGCAGTGCCGAGGGATCTAGCAATCAGCCCCAGCATTTT. This translates into CASSAEGSSNQPQHF.

The rearrangement uses TRBV27 and TRBJ2-1; the match to TRBD1 covers 8 bases. V was pared by 10 bases and J by 4 bases, with 9 bases of the junction left unmatched. This CDR3 comprises 14 residues. Germline V gene data show CDR1 as MNHEY and CDR2 as SMNVEV (reference sequence). The CDR3 here is CATQGATGYNEQFF. Here the CDR3 DNA reads TGTGCCACCCAGGGGGCAACGGGATACAATGAGCAGTTCTTC.

The chain has TRBV13 and TRBJ1-6; D remains ambiguous. Germline loops: CDR1 PRHDT, CDR2 FYEKMQ (reference sequence). The CDR3 has 13 residues. The ends were cut back, 1 base at V and 7 bases at J, with 5 bases in the middle. The CDR3 DNA sequence: TGTGCCAGCAGCTTAGATCTAAATTCACCCCTCCACTTT. As protein: CASSLDLNSPLHF.

This clone came up once. This chain uses TRBV4-2 with TRBJ1-1; D unresolved. With 1 base removed from V and 2 bases from J, the gap between germline ends came to 11 bases. The CDR3 is made up of 15 amino acids. From germline, CDR1 is LGHNA and CDR2 YNFKEQ. Written as DNA, the CDR3 is TGTGCCAGCAGCCAAGTGGTTTCGAGTAACACTGAAGCTTTCTTT. Translated: CASSQVVSSNTEAFF.

The CDR3 nucleotides are TGTGCCAGTACCCGCCCCGGGACAGGGGGTAACTATGGCTACACCTTC. This translates into CASTRPGTGGNYGYTF. V and J are TRBV7-8 and TRBJ1-2; 11 bases line up with TRBD1. The CDR3 spans 16 residues. The junction had 10 bases not matched to a gene; V was cut back by 9 bases and J by 1 base. The germline V gene has CDR1 SGHVS and CDR2 FQNEAQ.

The J gene is TRBJ1-4, the V gene TRBV6-1, with 9 positions matching TRBD1. Germline CDR1 MNHNS, CDR2 SASEGT. This CDR3 contains 14 residues. V was pared by 6 bases and J by 8 bases, with 7 bases of the junction left unmatched. Written as DNA, the CDR3 is TGTGCCAGCAGGACCGGGACAGGGAAGGAAAAACTGTTTTTT. Its translation is CASRTGTGKEKLFF.

This clone was counted once. The rearrangement uses TRBV9 and TRBJ2-2; 8 bases align to TRBD2. The germline V gene encodes CDR1 SGDLS and CDR2 YYNGEE. The CDR3 has 15 residues. Trimming at V came to 0 bases and at J to 4 bases, leaving 2 bases not matched to a gene. CDR3 sequence: CASSVDGGATGELFF. CDR3 sequence (DNA): TGTGCCAGCAGCGTAGACGGGGGGGCCACCGGGGAGCTGTTTTTT.

This rearrangement joins TRBV9 to TRBJ2-1; D unclear. The V gene lost 0 bases and the J gene lost 0 bases, with 7 bases spanning the gap. The germline V gene encodes CDR1 SGDLS and CDR2 YYNGEE. This CDR3 is built from 15 residues. DNA of the CDR3: TGTGCCAGCAGCGTAGCGGAGAGCTCCTACAATGAGCAGTTCTTC. This encodes CASSVAESSYNEQFF. Variable domain in full (rest from reference TRBV9 and TRBJ2-1): DSGVTQTPKHLITATGQRVTLRCSPRSGDLSVYWYQQSLDQGLQFLIQYYNGEERAKGNILERFSAQQFPDLHSELNLSSLELGDSALYFCASSVAESSYNEQFFGPGTRLTVL.

This clone appeared once. The chain has TRBV9 and TRBJ2-5; 8 bases are a match to TRBD1. From germline, CDR1 is SGDLS and CDR2 YYNGEE. V dropped 3 bases and J dropped 1; count of bases not matched to a gene: 5. The CDR3 is 15 amino acids. Here the CDR3 reads CASSGGQGIQETQYF. In DNA form, the CDR3 reads TGTGCCAGCAGCGGCGGACAGGGAATCCAAGAGACCCAGTACTTC.

Here the CDR3 reads CASSIGTEYNQPQHF. The CDR3 coding sequence is TGTGCCAGCAGTATCGGAACGGAGTACAATCAGCCCCAGCATTTT. The rearrangement joins TRBV2 to TRBJ1-5; D gene ambiguous. Germline CDR1 SNHLY, CDR2 FYNNEI. Trimming removed 5 bases from V and 3 bases from J, with 14 bases in between. The CDR3 has 15 residues.

Comments on this clone: The junction does not match germline at one end; this may be a read error. The chain employs TRBV5-5 and TRBJ2-7, with D possibly TRBD2 on 5 matching bases. This CDR3 has 11 amino acids. Germline loops: CDR1 SGHKS, CDR2 YYEKEE (reference sequence). Here the CDR3 reads CASSLDGLASF. In DNA form, the CDR3 reads TGTGCCAGCAGCTTGGATGGCCTAGCAAGCTTC.

The V and J genes are TRBV28 and TRBJ2-1, with a tentative D call TRBD2 (6 bases). Germline CDR1 and CDR2: MDHEN and SYDVKM. V was cut by 6 bases and J by 8 bases, with 11 bases left in between. The CDR3 is 12 amino acids. The DNA of the CDR3 is TGTGCCAGCAGCCCCGGGGGACATGAGCAGTTCTTC. This translates into CASSPGGHEQFF.

This clone was counted between two and nine times. The chain combines TRBV6-6 with TRBJ2-1; D uncertain. The V end was cut by 5 bases, the J end by 8 bases, with 13 bases between. Germline CDR1 MNHNY, CDR2 SVGAGI (reference sequence). CDR3 length equals 13 residues. DNA of the CDR3: TGTGCCAGCAGTACCGCCCGTGGAGATGAGCAGTTCTTC. Its translation is CASSTARGDEQFF.

This rearrangement joins TRBV19 to TRBJ1-5; perhaps TRBD1 as D (5 bases). V lost 3 bases to trimming and J lost 7 bases, with 10 bases between them. Per the germline V gene, CDR1 is LNHDA and CDR2 is SQIVND (reference sequence). The CDR3 has 13 amino acids. The CDR3 DNA follows: TGTGCCAGTAGTATCGGGGGAGTACAGCCCCAGCATTTT. This sequence encodes CASSIGGVQPQHF.

The chain couples TRBV4-3 to TRBJ1-1; D uncertain. V was clipped by 0 bases and J by 4 bases, with 15 bases between them. This CDR3 contains 16 residues. Germline CDR1 is LGHNA and CDR2 is YSLEER. CDR3 sequence: CASSQDLGVPVTEAFF. The CDR3 DNA follows: TGCGCCAGCAGCCAAGATCTCGGGGTTCCGGTCACTGAAGCTTTCTTT.

The chain joins TRBV28 to TRBJ1-1; TRBD1 matches at 7 bases. V trimming: 10 bases; J trimming: 5 bases; junction bases outside the gene matches: 10. The CDR3 loop spans 13 amino acids. Germline V lookup: CDR1 MDHEN, CDR2 SYDVKM. CDR3: CATERGPGTEAFF. The DNA for the CDR3 is TGTGCCACGGAGAGGGGGCCGGGGACTGAAGCTTTCTTT.

V usage is TRBV14 and J usage is TRBJ2-2, with D perhaps TRBD2 (6 bases). The CDR3 runs 17 residues. With 3 bases removed from V and 6 bases from J, the gap between germline ends came to 20 bases. In germline, CDR1 is SGHDN, CDR2 FVKESK. The CDR3 coding sequence is TGTGCCAGCAGCCACTTAAGGAGGGCGGATATCCCCGGGGAGCTGTTTTTT. Its translation: CASSHLRRADIPGELFF.

The rearrangement joins TRBV7-2 to TRBJ2-2; D perhaps matches TRBD2 (7 bases). V shed 5 bases and J shed 7 bases, with 17 bases lying between them. The CDR3 is 15 amino acids. CDR1 and CDR2 from the germline V gene are SGHTA and FQGNSA. CDR3 nucleotides: TGTGCCAGCAGCCTTATCCGGGGGGCGGGCGGGGAGCTGTTTTTT. This codes for CASSLIRGAGGELFF. The whole variable domain, remainder taken from reference TRBV7-2 and TRBJ2-2, is GAGVSQSPSNKVTEKGKDVELRCDPISGHTALYWYRQSLGQGLEFLIYFQGNSAPDKSGLPSDRFSAERTGGSVSTLTIQRTQQEDSAVYLCASSLIRGAGGELFFGEGSRLTVL.